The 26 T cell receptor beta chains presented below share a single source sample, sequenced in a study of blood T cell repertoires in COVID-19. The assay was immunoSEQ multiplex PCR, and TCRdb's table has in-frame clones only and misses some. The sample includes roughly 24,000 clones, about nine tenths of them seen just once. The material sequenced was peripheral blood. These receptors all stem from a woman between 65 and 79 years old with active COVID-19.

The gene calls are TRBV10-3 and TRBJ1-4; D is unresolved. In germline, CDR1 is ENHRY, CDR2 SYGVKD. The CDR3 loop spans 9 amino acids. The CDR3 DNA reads TGTGATAATCGGGAAAAACTGTTTTTT. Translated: CDNREKLFF.

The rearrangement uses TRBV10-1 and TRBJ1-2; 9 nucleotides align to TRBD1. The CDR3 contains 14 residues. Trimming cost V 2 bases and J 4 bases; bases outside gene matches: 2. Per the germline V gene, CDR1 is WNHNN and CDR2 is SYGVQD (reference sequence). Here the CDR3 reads CASSEGQGCYGYTF. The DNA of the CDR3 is TGCGCCAGCAGTGAGGGACAGGGGTGCTATGGCTACACCTTC.

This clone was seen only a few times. The CDR3: CASSPQLGANNEQFF. DNA for the CDR3: TGTGCCAGCAGCCCGCAGTTGGGGGCCAACAATGAGCAGTTCTTC. The chain recombines TRBV7-3 with TRBJ2-1, with a weak D call TRBD1 (6 bases). CDR1 and CDR2 from the germline V gene are SGHTA and FQGTGA. The CDR3 is 15 amino acids. V shed 5 bases and J shed 5 bases, with 16 bases lying between them.

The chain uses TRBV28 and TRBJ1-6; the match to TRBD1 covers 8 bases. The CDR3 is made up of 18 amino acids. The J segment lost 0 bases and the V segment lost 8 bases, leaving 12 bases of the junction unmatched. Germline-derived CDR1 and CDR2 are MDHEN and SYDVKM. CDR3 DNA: TGTGCCAGCGGTGAGGGACAGGCCTATAGCTCCTATAATTCACCCCTCCACTTT. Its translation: CASGEGQAYSSYNSPLHF.

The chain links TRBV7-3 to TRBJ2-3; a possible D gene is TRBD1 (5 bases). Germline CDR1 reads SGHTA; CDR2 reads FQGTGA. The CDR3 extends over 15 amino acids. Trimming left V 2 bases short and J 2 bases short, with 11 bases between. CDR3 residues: CASSLQSGFTDTQYF. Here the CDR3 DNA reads TGTGCCAGCAGCTTACAATCAGGGTTCACAGATACGCAGTATTTT.

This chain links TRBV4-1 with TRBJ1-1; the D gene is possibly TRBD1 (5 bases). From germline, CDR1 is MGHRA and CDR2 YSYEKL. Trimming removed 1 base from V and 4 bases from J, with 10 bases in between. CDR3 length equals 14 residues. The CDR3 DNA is TGCGCCAGCAGCCAAGTGGGGGGTGTCACTGAAGCTTTCTTT. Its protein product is CASSQVGGVTEAFF.

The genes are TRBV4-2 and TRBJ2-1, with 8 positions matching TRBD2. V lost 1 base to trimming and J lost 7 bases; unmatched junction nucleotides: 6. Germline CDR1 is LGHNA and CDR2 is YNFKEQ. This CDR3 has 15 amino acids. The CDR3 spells CASSQGLAGLNEQFF. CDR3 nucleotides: TGTGCCAGCAGCCAAGGGTTAGCGGGGTTGAATGAGCAGTTCTTC.

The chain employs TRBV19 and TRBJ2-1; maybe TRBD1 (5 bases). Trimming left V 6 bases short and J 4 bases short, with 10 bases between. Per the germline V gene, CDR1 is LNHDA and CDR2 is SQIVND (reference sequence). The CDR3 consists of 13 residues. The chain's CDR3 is CASRQDIYNEQFF. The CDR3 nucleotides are TGTGCCAGTAGGCAGGACATTTACAATGAGCAGTTCTTC.

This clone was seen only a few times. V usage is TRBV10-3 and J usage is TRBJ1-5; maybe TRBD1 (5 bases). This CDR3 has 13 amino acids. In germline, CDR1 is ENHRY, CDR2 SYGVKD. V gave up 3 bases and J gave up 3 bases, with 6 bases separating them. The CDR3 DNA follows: TGTGCCATCAGTGACAGGGACAATCAGCCCCAGCATTTT. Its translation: CAISDRDNQPQHF.

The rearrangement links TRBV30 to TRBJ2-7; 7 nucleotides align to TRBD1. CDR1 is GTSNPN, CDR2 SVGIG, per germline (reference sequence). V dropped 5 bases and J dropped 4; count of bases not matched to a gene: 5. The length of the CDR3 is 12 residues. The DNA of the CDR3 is TGTGCCTGGGGGGACAGCGAGTACGAGCAGTACTTC. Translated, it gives CAWGDSEYEQYF.

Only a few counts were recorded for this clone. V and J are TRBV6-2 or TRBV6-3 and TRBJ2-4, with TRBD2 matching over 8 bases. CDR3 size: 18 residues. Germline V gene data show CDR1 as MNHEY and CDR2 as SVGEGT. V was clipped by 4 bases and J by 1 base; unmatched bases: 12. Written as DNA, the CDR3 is TGTGCCAGCAGTTCCGCGGGGGGCAACGATGGGGCCAAAAACATTCAGTACTTC. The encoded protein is CASSSAGGNDGAKNIQYF.

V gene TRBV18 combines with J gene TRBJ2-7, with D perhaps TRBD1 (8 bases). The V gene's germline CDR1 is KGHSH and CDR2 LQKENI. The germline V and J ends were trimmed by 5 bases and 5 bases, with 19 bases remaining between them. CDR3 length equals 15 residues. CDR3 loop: CASSSRTGRVNEQYF. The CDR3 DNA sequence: TGTGCCAGCTCATCAAGGACAGGGAGGGTCAACGAGCAGTACTTC.

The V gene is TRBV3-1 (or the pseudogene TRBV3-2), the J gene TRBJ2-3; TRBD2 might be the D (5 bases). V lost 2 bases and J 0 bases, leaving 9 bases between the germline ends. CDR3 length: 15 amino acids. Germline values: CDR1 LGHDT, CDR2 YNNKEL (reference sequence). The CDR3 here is CASSQSLGSTDTQYF. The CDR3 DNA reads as TGTGCCAGCAGCCAATCACTAGGTAGCACAGATACGCAGTATTTT.

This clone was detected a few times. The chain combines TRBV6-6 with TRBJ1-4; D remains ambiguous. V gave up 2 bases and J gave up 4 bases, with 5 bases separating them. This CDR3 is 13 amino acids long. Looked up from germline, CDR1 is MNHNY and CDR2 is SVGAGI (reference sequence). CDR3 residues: CASSYLRNEKLFF. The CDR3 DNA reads TGTGCCAGCAGTTACCTCCGTAATGAAAAACTGTTTTTT.

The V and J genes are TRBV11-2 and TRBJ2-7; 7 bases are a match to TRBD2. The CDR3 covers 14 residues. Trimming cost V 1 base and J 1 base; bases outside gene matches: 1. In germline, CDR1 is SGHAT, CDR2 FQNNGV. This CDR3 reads CASSLGGGSYEQYF. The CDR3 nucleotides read TGTGCCAGCAGCTTAGGGGGGGGATCCTACGAGCAGTACTTC.

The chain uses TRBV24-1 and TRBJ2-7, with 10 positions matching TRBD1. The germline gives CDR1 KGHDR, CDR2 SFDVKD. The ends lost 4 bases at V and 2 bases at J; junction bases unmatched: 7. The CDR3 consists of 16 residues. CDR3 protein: CATSDTSGTGAYEQYF. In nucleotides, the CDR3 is TGTGCCACCAGTGACACATCCGGGACAGGGGCCTACGAGCAGTACTTC.

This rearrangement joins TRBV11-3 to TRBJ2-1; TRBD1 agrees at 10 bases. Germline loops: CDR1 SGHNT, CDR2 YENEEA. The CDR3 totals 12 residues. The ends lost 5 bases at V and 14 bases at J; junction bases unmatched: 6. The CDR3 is CASSNRQGAEFF. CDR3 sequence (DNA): TGTGCCAGCAGCAATAGACAGGGGGCCGAGTTCTTC. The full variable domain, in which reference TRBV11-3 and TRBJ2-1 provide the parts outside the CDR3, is EAGVVQSPRYKIIEKKQPVAFWCNPISGHNTLYWYLQNLGQGPELLIRYENEEAVDDSQLPKDRFSAERLKGVDSTLKIQPAELGDSAVYLCASSNRQGAEFFGPGTRLTVL.

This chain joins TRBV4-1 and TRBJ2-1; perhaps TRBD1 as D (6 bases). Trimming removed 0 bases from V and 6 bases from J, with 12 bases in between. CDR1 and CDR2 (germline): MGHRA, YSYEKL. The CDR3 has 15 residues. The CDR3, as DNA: TGCGCCAGCAGCCAAGACTCTGGGACAATCAATGAGCAGTTCTTC. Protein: CASSQDSGTINEQFF.

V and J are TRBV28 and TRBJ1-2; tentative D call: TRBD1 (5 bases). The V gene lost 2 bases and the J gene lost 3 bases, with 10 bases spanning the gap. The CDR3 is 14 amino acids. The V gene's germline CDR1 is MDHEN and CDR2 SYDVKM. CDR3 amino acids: CASSLGSGYYGYTF. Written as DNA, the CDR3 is TGTGCCAGCAGTTTAGGCTCAGGGTACTATGGCTACACCTTC.

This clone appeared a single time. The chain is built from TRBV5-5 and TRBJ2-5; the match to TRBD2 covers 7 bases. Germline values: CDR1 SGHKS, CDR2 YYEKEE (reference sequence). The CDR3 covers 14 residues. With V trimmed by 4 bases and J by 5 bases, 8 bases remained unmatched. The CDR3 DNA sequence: TGTGCCAGCAGCCCCGGACTAGACGCTGAGACCCAGTACTTC. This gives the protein CASSPGLDAETQYF.

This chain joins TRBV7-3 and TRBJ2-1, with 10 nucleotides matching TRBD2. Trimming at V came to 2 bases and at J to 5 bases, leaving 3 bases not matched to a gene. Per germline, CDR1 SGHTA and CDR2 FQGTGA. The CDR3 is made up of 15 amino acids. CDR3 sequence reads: CASSLQAGGHNEQFF. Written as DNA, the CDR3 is TGTGCCAGCAGCTTACAAGCGGGGGGGCACAATGAGCAGTTCTTC.

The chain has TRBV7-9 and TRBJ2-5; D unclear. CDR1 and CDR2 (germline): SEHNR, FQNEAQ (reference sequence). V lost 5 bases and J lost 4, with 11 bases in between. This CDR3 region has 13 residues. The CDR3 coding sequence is TGTGCCAGCAGCCCATCGCAGGTAGAGACCCAGTACTTC. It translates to CASSPSQVETQYF. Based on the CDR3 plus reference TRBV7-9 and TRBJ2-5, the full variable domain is DTGVSQNPRHKITKRGQNVTFRCDPISEHNRLYWYRQTLGQGPEFLTYFQNEAQLEKSRLLSDRFSAERPKGSFSTLEIQRTEQGDSAMYLCASSPSQVETQYFGPGTRLLVL.

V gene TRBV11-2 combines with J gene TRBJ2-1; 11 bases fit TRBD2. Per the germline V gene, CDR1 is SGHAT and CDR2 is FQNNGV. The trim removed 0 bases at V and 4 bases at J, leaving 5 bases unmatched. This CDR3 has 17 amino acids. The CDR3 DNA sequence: TGTGCCAGCAGCTTAGATAGCGGGGGGGCATTTTACAATGAGCAGTTCTTC. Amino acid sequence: CASSLDSGGAFYNEQFF.

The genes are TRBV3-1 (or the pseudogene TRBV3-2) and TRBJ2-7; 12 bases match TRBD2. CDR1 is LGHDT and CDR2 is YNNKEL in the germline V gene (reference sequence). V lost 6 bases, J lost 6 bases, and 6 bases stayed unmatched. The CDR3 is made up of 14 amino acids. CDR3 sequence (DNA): TGTGCCAGCAGGACTAGCGGGGGAACCTTCGAGCAGTACTTC. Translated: CASRTSGGTFEQYF.

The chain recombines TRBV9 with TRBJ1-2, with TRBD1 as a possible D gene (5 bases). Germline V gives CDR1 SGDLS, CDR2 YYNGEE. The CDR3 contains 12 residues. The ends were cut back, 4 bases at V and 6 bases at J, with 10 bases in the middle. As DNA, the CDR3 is TGTGCCAGCAGCTACGGACACGATGGCTACACCTTC. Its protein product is CASSYGHDGYTF.

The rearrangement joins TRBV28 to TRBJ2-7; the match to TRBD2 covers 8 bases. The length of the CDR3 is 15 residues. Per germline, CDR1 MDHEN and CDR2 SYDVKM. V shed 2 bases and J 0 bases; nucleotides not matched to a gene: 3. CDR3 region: CASSLLGGASYEQYF. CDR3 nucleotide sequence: TGTGCCAGCAGTTTACTCGGGGGGGCCTCCTACGAGCAGTACTTC.